This TCR beta chain was obtained from a study of T cell repertoires in cytomegalovirus infection. TCRdb re-called the reads with MiXCR, one entry per CDR3 protein. The sample has roughly 300,000 distinct CDR3 sequences; approximately 9.5% are singletons. This sequence originates from a human donor in good health (CMV status not recorded). Some clones in this sample may be carry-over from other donors' samples. The sequenced sample consisted of PBMCs.

CDR3 in amino acids: CASSYLRGGPQETQYF. In DNA form, the CDR3 reads TGTGCCAGCAGTTACCTTAGGGGGGGGCCTCAAGAGACCCAGTACTTC. The V gene is TRBV6-5, the J gene TRBJ2-5, with D possibly being TRBD2 (7 bases). Germline CDR1 reads MNHEY; CDR2 reads SVGAGI. The length of the CDR3 is 16 residues. V dropped 2 bases and J dropped 2 bases, with 15 bases sitting between them.